The 13 T cell receptor beta chains given below trace back to one sample, sequenced in a study of T cells in women clearing cervical HPV infection. TCRdb's copy holds only in-frame clones and misses some; the assay was immunoSEQ multiplex PCR. This sample's clone table lists about 14,000 clones. The specimen sequenced was blood buffy coat. Receptors were obtained from a woman aged 18-70 years with a cervical HPV16 infection that either progressed to CIN3+ or cleared (not recorded which).

Comment on this clone: The CDR3 end is not reached by the read, which stops 3 residues before it; the germline J gene fills it in. The chain carries TRBV19 and TRBJ1-1; unclear D gene. CDR1 LNHDA and CDR2 SQIVND come from the germline V gene (reference sequence). The CDR3 runs to 15 residues. V lost 2 bases, J lost 6 bases, and 16 bases lay in between. The CDR3 reads CASSILYNRMPEAFF. Incomplete CDR3 DNA: TGTGCCAGTAGTATACTCTACAACAGAATGCCTGAA.

Regarding this clone: From the germline J gene comes the end of the CDR3, since the read stops 3 residues before it. The V and J genes are TRBV28 and TRBJ2-1, with 8 bases that match TRBD2. After removal of 2 bases from V and 9 bases from J, the junction contained 12 bases not matched to a gene. CDR1 and CDR2 (germline): MDHEN, SYDVKM. The CDR3 contains 16 residues. The sequenced CDR3 bases are TGTGCCAGCAGTTTAGGTGCGGGAGGCCCACGTTTTGAG. This codes for CASSLGAGGPRFE. The CDR3, in full, reads CASSLGAGGPRFEQFF.

The covered CDR3 bases are TGTGCCAGCAGGCGGGATAGCGGGAAGTATGAG. Its translation is CASRRDSGKYE. The entire CDR3 reads CASRRDSGKYEQFF. The chain recombines TRBV28 with TRBJ2-1; 8 nucleotides agree with TRBD2. From the germline J gene comes the end of the CDR3, since the read stops 3 residues before it. The V segment lost 6 bases and the J segment 8 bases; nucleotides outside the gene matches: 9. This CDR3 region has 14 residues. Germline values: CDR1 MDHEN, CDR2 SYDVKM.

On this clone: Read sequence stops 3 residues before the CDR3 end, and the germline J gene provides the missing end. The V gene is TRBV7-2, the J gene TRBJ2-7, with unresolved D. CDR3 length equals 15 residues. V was cut by 5 bases and J by 0 bases, with 14 bases left in between. Germline values: CDR1 SGHTA, CDR2 FQGNSA. The covered CDR3 bases are TGTGCCAGCAGCCAAGAGCATCGTACCTCCTACGAG. This translates into CASSQEHRTSYE. The full CDR3 sequence reads CASSQEHRTSYEQYF.

In the case of this clone: The read stops 3 residues short of the end of the CDR3; the missing end is completed from the germline J gene. This chain uses TRBV20-1 with TRBJ2-7; perhaps TRBD2 as D (5 bases). CDR1 is DFQATT and CDR2 is SNEGSKA in the germline V gene (reference sequence). CDR3 size: 14 residues. Trimming left V 3 bases short and J 0 bases short, with 12 bases between. CDR3 loop: CSASFEGSSYEQYF. The DNA read from the CDR3 is TGCAGTGCTAGTTTCGAGGGTAGCTCCTACGAG.

As regards this clone: The read halts 3 residues ahead of the CDR3 end, with the missing end drawn from the germline J gene. This chain joins TRBV6-2 or TRBV6-3 and TRBJ1-2, with a tentative D call TRBD1 (6 bases). CDR3 length: 15 amino acids. CDR1 MNHEY and CDR2 SVGEGT come from the germline V gene. CDR3 sequence: CASRTRTVPLGDYTF. The DNA read from the CDR3 is TGTGCCAGCAGAACCCGGACAGTACCCCTTGGCGAC.

The CDR3 DNA, read in part, is TGTGCCAGCAACCCAGGGGGAGGTAGCAATGAG. Protein sequence: CASNPGGGSNE. The whole CDR3 sequence is CASNPGGGSNEQFF. The gene calls are TRBV6-4 and TRBJ2-1; TRBD1 might be the D (7 bases). The read stops 3 residues short of the end of the CDR3; the missing end is completed from the germline J gene. The length of the CDR3 is 14 residues. V lost 7 bases to trimming and J lost 6 bases, with 16 bases between them. The germline V gene has CDR1 MRHNA and CDR2 SNTAGT.

Points on this clone: The read ends 3 residues shy of where the CDR3 ends; the end is completed using the germline J gene. The chain links TRBV4-1 to TRBJ2-6; 8 bases agree with TRBD2. Unmatched junction bases numbered 8, after V lost 4 bases and J lost 0 bases. This CDR3 contains 18 residues. Germline lookup yields CDR1 MGHRA and CDR2 YSYEKL. CDR3 bases read: TGCGCCAGCAGCCTCCGGGGGGGGGCCAGCTCTGGGGCCAACGTC. Translated: CASSLRGGASSGANV. The full-length CDR3 reads as CASSLRGGASSGANVLTF.

As concerns this clone: The read finishes 3 residues shy of the CDR3 end, and the germline J gene is used to complete it. The V and J genes are TRBV2 and TRBJ2-1; D not certain. V lost 4 bases, J lost 8 bases, and 12 bases lay in between. CDR3 length: 13 amino acids. The germline gives CDR1 SNHLY, CDR2 FYNNEI. The sequenced part of the CDR3 DNA is TGTGCCAGCAGTGTGAATCAGAGAGATGAG. It yields the protein CASSVNQRDE. The full CDR3 protein is CASSVNQRDEQFF.

The covered CDR3 bases are TGTGCCAGCAGCTCAGCCGGGACAGCAAGAGTACCC. This translates into CASSSAGTARVP. The whole CDR3 is CASSSAGTARVPQHF. The chain recombines TRBV7-2 with TRBJ1-5; 7 bases are shared with TRBD1. The read terminates 3 residues ahead of where the CDR3 ends, so the germline J gene completes it. The CDR3 is 15 residues long. Germline V gene sequence: CDR1 SGHTA, CDR2 FQGNSA.

About this clone itself: The read ends 3 residues shy of where the CDR3 ends; the end is completed using the germline J gene. V usage is TRBV20-1 and J usage is TRBJ2-7; D not resolved. This CDR3 region has 13 residues. The V gene lost 6 bases and the J gene lost 6 bases, with 18 bases spanning the gap. Germline assignment: CDR1 DFQATT and CDR2 SNEGSKA (reference sequence). The CDR3 DNA, read in part, is TGCAGTGCCAGGCCTGGAGTGGAGTTCGAG. Encoded protein: CSARPGVEFE. The full-length CDR3 reads as CSARPGVEFEQYF.

Turning to this clone: Coverage ceases 3 residues before the CDR3 finishes, and the germline J gene fills in the end. The chain links TRBV28 to TRBJ2-3; D is uncertain. Germline V gene lookup returns CDR1 MDHEN and CDR2 SYDVKM. The ends were cut back, 10 bases at V and 2 bases at J, with 13 bases in the middle. This CDR3 has 13 residues. CDR3 sequence: CAILRVNTDTQYF. The covered CDR3 bases are TGTGCCATCCTACGGGTGAACACAGATACG. Full variable domain (outside the CDR3, taken from reference TRBV28 and TRBJ2-3): DVKVTQSSRYLVKRTGEKVFLECVQDMDHENMFWYRQDPGLGLRLIYFSYDVKMKEKGDIPEGYSVSREKKERFSLILESASTNQTSMYLCAILRVNTDTQYFGPGTRLTVL.

A word on this clone: The missing CDR3 end, 3 residues past where the read stops, is filled in from the germline J gene. This rearrangement joins TRBV7-8 to TRBJ1-6, with D possibly matching TRBD1 (5 bases). The CDR3 is made up of 16 amino acids. V lost 1 base and J 0 bases, leaving 7 bases between the germline ends. Germline CDR1 and CDR2: SGHVS and FQNEAQ. The sequenced part of the CDR3 DNA is TGTGCCAGCAGCTTAGAGGGGAGCTCCTATAATTCACCC. Encoded protein: CASSLEGSSYNSP. The full CDR3 is CASSLEGSSYNSPLHF.